A single sample is the source of the 21 T cell receptor beta chains below, sequenced in a study of chemoradiotherapy in HPV16-positive cancers. Method: immunoSEQ multiplex PCR; TCRdb's copy keeps in-frame clones and lacks some. In the table there are 20,000 to 25,000 clones, around 87% of which are singletons. Sequenced material: blood, taken from a patient who underwent chemoradiotherapy. The receptors originated from a human donor with HPV-associated anogenital cancer.

The chain uses TRBV19 and TRBJ2-5; 9 bases match TRBD1. The CDR3 has 14 amino acids. Germline V CDR1 and CDR2: LNHDA, SQIVND (reference sequence). As DNA, the CDR3 is TGTGCAGTCTCCAACAGGGGGCTTCGTGAGACCCAGTACTTC. Translating it yields CAVSNRGLRETQYF.

The rearrangement links TRBV19 to TRBJ2-7; D possibly uses TRBD1 or TRBD2 (5 bases each). This CDR3 spans 12 amino acids. Germline CDR1 is LNHDA and CDR2 is SQIVND (reference sequence). Deletions cut 4 bases from V and 3 bases from J, with 7 bases between. The CDR3 loop reads CASSTGGYEQYF. The CDR3 DNA reads as TGTGCCAGTAGTACTGGGGGCTACGAGCAGTACTTC.

The chain has TRBV7-6 and TRBJ2-1; D ambiguous. V lost 5 bases, J lost 0 bases, and 14 bases lay in between. The CDR3 has 16 residues. The germline V gene has CDR1 SGHVS and CDR2 FNYEAQ. The CDR3 DNA is TGTGCCAGCAGCCCCTCAACCGCCCACTCCTACAATGAGCAGTTCTTC. Amino acids: CASSPSTAHSYNEQFF.

This sequence joins TRBV29-1 and TRBJ1-1; 8 positions match TRBD1. V was clipped by 4 bases and J by 4 bases; unmatched bases: 5. This CDR3 contains 13 residues. Per the germline V gene, CDR1 is SQVTM and CDR2 is ANQGSEA. CDR3 region: CSVGSGGITEAFF. CDR3 in DNA: TGCAGCGTTGGGTCAGGGGGCATCACTGAAGCTTTCTTT.

This clone was seen only once. V is TRBV27 and J is TRBJ1-4; 7 nucleotides match TRBD1. Germline CDR1 MNHEY, CDR2 SMNVEV (reference sequence). The junction had 6 bases not matched to a gene; V was cut back by 5 bases and J by 3 bases. The CDR3 sequence is 15 residues long. The CDR3 loop is CASSRGTVPNEKLFF. The DNA of the CDR3 is TGTGCCAGCAGTCGAGGGACAGTCCCTAATGAAAAACTGTTTTTT.

The chain uses TRBV28 and TRBJ1-1; D not certain. Per the germline V gene, CDR1 is MDHEN and CDR2 is SYDVKM. V was clipped by 7 bases and J by 3 bases, with 12 bases between them. CDR3 length: 13 residues. DNA for the CDR3: TGTGCCAGCACGACATCTACATACACTGAAGCTTTCTTT. This encodes CASTTSTYTEAFF.

The chain recombines TRBV18 with TRBJ1-3; a possible D gene is TRBD1 (6 bases). Looked up from germline, CDR1 is KGHSH and CDR2 is LQKENI. V was pared by 2 bases and J by 1 base, with 18 bases between. The CDR3 length is 18 residues. CDR3 sequence: CASSPVLDSLRSGNTIYF. CDR3 sequence (DNA): TGTGCCAGCTCACCAGTTCTGGACAGCCTTAGATCTGGAAACACCATATATTTT.

The genes are TRBV5-6 and TRBJ1-1; possibly TRBD1 for D (5 bases). This CDR3 contains 16 residues. Trimming removed 4 bases from V and 4 bases from J, with 20 bases in between. Germline CDR1 is SGHDT and CDR2 is YYEEEE. Here the CDR3 DNA reads TGTGCCAGCAGCCCAAACGGCGGGGCCGCGGGCACTGAAGCTTTCTTT. It encodes CASSPNGGAAGTEAFF.

This clone has just one count. The CDR3 sequence is CARLGTENGYEYGYTF. DNA for the CDR3: TGTGCCAGACTAGGGACAGAAAACGGTTATGAGTATGGCTACACCTTC. The chain recombines TRBV2 with TRBJ1-2; 7 nucleotides agree with TRBD1. CDR1 is SNHLY and CDR2 is FYNNEI in the germline V gene. V trimming: 9 bases; J trimming: 5 bases; junction bases outside the gene matches: 18. This CDR3 spans 16 amino acids.

The chain carries TRBV19 and TRBJ1-5, with no clear D. The V end was cut by 6 bases, the J end by 0 bases, with 9 bases between. This CDR3 is built from 14 residues. Germline V CDR1 and CDR2: LNHDA, SQIVND (reference sequence). The CDR3 loop reads CASRTPYSNQPQHF. CDR3 DNA: TGTGCCAGTAGGACACCATATAGCAATCAGCCCCAGCATTTT. The full variable domain, in which reference TRBV19 and TRBJ1-5 provide the parts outside the CDR3, is DGGITQSPKYLFRKEGQNVTLSCEQNLNHDAMYWYRQDPGQGLRLIYYSQIVNDFQKGDIAEGYSVSREKKESFPLTVTSAQKNPTAFYLCASRTPYSNQPQHFGDGTRLSIL.

The rearrangement links TRBV7-2 to TRBJ2-7, with D maybe TRBD1 (7 bases). The CDR3 length is 13 residues. CDR1 and CDR2 from the germline V gene are SGHTA and FQGNSA. The V end lost 1 base, the J end lost 7 bases, and 11 bases lay between the germline ends. CDR3 protein: CASSLVPGGEQYF. The CDR3 bases are TGTGCCAGCAGCTTAGTCCCAGGGGGGGAGCAGTACTTC.

The chain carries TRBV9 and TRBJ2-3, with D uncertain. The CDR3 runs to 15 residues. V lost 3 bases and J lost 1, with 12 bases in between. The germline V gene has CDR1 SGDLS and CDR2 YYNGEE. The DNA of the CDR3 is TGTGCCAGCAGCGAGCGACTCGCCCGCACAGATACGCAGTATTTT. It yields the protein CASSERLARTDTQYF.

In DNA, the CDR3 is TGTGCCAGCAGTTACAATCAGGGTAGGGGCACTGAAGCTTTCTTT. It is translated as CASSYNQGRGTEAFF. The V and J genes are TRBV6-5 and TRBJ1-1, with TRBD1 as a possible D gene (5 bases). This CDR3 is 15 amino acids long. Looked up from germline, CDR1 is MNHEY and CDR2 is SVGAGI. Trimming took 2 bases from V and 4 from J, leaving 14 bases between them.

The chain links TRBV5-6 to TRBJ2-1, with TRBD2 matching 8 bases. CDR3 size: 16 residues. Germline CDR1 is SGHDT and CDR2 is YYEEEE. With V trimmed by 1 base and J by 6 bases, 9 bases remained unmatched. CDR3 sequence: CASSLPPGGAGNEQFF. The CDR3 nucleotides are TGTGCCAGCAGCTTGCCCCCCGGGGGGGCAGGCAATGAGCAGTTCTTC.

This sequence joins TRBV14 and TRBJ1-2; D unclear. Germline CDR1 reads SGHDN; CDR2 reads FVKESK. The CDR3 consists of 13 residues. V was trimmed by 1 base and J by 1 base, leaving 4 bases between them. CDR3: CASSQAVNYGYTF. CDR3 DNA sequence: TGTGCCAGCAGCCAAGCAGTTAACTATGGCTACACCTTC. The variable domain in full, with the rest retrieved from reference TRBV14 and TRBJ1-2, is EAGVTQFPSHSVIEKGQTVTLRCDPISGHDNLYWYRRVMGKEIKFLLHFVKESKQDESGMPNNRFLAERTGGTYSTLKVQPAELEDSGVYFCASSQAVNYGYTFGSGTRLTVV.

In DNA form, the CDR3 reads TGTGCCAGCAGCTCCAGGACTGGGAACAATGAGCAGTTCTTC. Protein sequence: CASSSRTGNNEQFF. The chain combines TRBV7-2 with TRBJ2-1; D perhaps matches TRBD2 (5 bases). V lost 4 bases and J lost 5, with 12 bases in between. Per the germline V gene, CDR1 is SGHTA and CDR2 is FQGNSA. The CDR3 length is 14 residues.

V gene TRBV18 combines with J gene TRBJ2-1; TRBD2 matches at 10 bases. J lost 1 base, V lost 3 bases, and 3 bases had no gene match. Germline CDR1 is KGHSH and CDR2 is LQKENI. This CDR3 has 16 amino acids. The CDR3 region has the DNA TGTGCCAGCTCACCTCTGACTAGCGGGTCCTACAATGAGCAGTTCTTC. Residues: CASSPLTSGSYNEQFF.

This chain joins TRBV7-9 and TRBJ1-2; 8 nucleotides align to TRBD1. This CDR3 contains 16 residues. With V trimmed by 5 bases and J by 4 bases, 12 bases remained unmatched. Germline V CDR1 and CDR2: SEHNR, FQNEAQ (reference sequence). The CDR3 DNA reads as TGTGCCAGCAGCGACTCCGCGACAGGGGTTAGCTATGGCTACACCTTC. This encodes CASSDSATGVSYGYTF.

The rearrangement joins TRBV29-1 to TRBJ2-4; tentative D call: TRBD2 (5 bases). The CDR3 contains 15 residues. The V gene's germline CDR1 is SQVTM and CDR2 ANQGSEA. V lost 0 bases and J 13 bases, leaving 22 bases between the germline ends. CDR3 sequence (DNA): TGCAGCGTTGAAGATCGGGGTGGTGTAAAGGACTCACAGTACTTC. Its translation: CSVEDRGGVKDSQYF. The full variable domain, rest sourced from reference TRBV29-1 and TRBJ2-4, is SAVISQKPSRDICQRGTSLTIQCQVDSQVTMMFWYRQQPGQSLTLIATANQGSEATYESGFVIDKFPISRPNLTFSTLTVSNMSPEDSSIYLCSVEDRGGVKDSQYFGAGTRLSVL.

The chain links TRBV7-8 to TRBJ1-5, with a tentative D call TRBD1 (5 bases). The CDR3 loop spans 15 amino acids. Germline loops: CDR1 SGHVS, CDR2 FQNEAQ. V lost 5 bases to trimming and J lost 1 base, with 12 bases between them. CDR3 coding DNA: TGTGCCAGCAGCAGGGACGGTAGGAGCAATCAGCCCCAGCATTTT. It yields the protein CASSRDGRSNQPQHF.

This clone was recorded only once. The rearrangement uses TRBV15 and TRBJ2-7, with 10 bases fitting TRBD2. The CDR3 has 15 amino acids. In germline, CDR1 is LNHNV, CDR2 YYDKDF (reference sequence). J gave up 3 bases and V 4 bases, and 6 bases lay outside the gene matches. As DNA, the CDR3 is TGTGCCACCAGCAACGGACTAGCGGATTACTACGAGCAGTACTTC. Its protein product is CATSNGLADYYEQYF.